This T cell receptor beta chain was identified during a study of blood T cell repertoires in COVID-19. Study-level information: Spain, Italy and the United States supplied samples that represented acute and convalescent COVID-19. The analysed material was cDNA or gDNA that came from T cells, B-cell-depleted T cells, or PBMCs.

The sample holds one count of this clone. The V and J ends lost 4 bases and 1 base, in that order; junction bases with no gene match: 2. The germline V gene has CDR1 SGHNT and CDR2 YYREEE (reference sequence). This CDR3 contains 14 residues. Authors' analysis steps: Quantification of nucleated cells was approximated via reference gene primer amplification. Data came from immunoSEQ multiplex PCR; TCRdb stores just in-frame clones and leaves some out. From that table come the V and J calls and clone size; the DNA was used to work out D and trimming. The sample holds more than 300,000 clones; approximately 87% are singletons and the top ten take roughly 6%.

V gene TRBV5-4 combines with J gene TRBJ2-3; 8 bases match TRBD1. The sequenced sample was peripheral blood. This clonotype was sampled from a woman aged 45-60 years with COVID-19, enrolled during active disease. The DNA for the CDR3 is TGTGCCAGCAGCACGACAGGGGGCACAGATACGCAGTATTTT. Protein product: CASSTTGGTDTQYF.